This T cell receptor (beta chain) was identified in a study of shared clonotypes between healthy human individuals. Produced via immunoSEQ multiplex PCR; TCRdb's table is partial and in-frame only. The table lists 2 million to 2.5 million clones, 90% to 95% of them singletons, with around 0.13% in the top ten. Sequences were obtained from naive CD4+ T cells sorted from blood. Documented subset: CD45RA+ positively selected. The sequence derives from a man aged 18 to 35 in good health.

CDR3 nucleotides: TGTGCCAGCAGCAAACCGGGACAGGGTGCGTCCTGGCGAGGCTACGAGCAGTACTTC. It codes for CASSKPGQGASWRGYEQYF. The rearrangement links TRBV21-1 to TRBJ2-7; the tabulated D call, TRBD1, remains unverified against the DNA. TRBV21-1 is recorded as a pseudogene. The CDR3 is made up of 19 amino acids.